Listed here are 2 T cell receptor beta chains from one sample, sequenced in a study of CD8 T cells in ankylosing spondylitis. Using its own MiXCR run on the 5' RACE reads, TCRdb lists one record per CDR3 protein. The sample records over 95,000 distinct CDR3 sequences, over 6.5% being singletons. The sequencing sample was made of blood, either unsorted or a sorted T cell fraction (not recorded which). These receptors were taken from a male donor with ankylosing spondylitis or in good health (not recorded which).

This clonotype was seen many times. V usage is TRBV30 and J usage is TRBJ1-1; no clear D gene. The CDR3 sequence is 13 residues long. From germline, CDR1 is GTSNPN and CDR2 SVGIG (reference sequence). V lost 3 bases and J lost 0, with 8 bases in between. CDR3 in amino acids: CAWSLNMNTEAFF. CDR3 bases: TGTGCCTGGAGCCTAAATATGAACACTGAAGCTTTCTTT.

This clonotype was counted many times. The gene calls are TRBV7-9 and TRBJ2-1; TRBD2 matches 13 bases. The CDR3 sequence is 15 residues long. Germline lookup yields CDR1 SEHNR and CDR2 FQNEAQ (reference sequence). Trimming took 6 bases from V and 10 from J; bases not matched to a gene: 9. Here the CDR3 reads CASRLTSGRVWEQFF. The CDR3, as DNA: TGTGCCAGCAGATTAACTAGCGGGAGGGTTTGGGAGCAGTTCTTC. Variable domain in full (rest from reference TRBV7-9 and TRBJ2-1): DTGVSQNPRHKITKRGQNVTFRCDPISEHNRLYWYRQTLGQGPEFLTYFQNEAQLEKSRLLSDRFSAERPKGSFSTLEIQRTEQGDSAMYLCASRLTSGRVWEQFFGPGTRLTVL.